These 23 T cell receptor beta chains came from one sample sequenced in a study of vaccination and CD4 T cells after COVID-19. Their antigen targets remain unknown. With the Oncomine TCR Beta short-read assay, DNA from cultured CD4+ T cells was sequenced. From the PCR reads, TCRdb called clonotypes with MiXCR, one entry per CDR3 protein. The top ten clones hold under 20% of a sample with some 14,000 distinct CDR3 sequences, under 85% of them seen once. This sample's treatment: approximately 11-day PBMC culture with coronavirus spike peptide pools or control peptides (ViraFEST assay). Sequencing input: CD4+ T cells from blood, cultured in vitro. These receptors originate from a human donor who had recovered from COVID-19.

V gene TRBV20-1 combines with J gene TRBJ2-5; D is ambiguous. The CDR3 is made up of 10 amino acids. The germline V gene encodes CDR1 DFQATT and CDR2 SNEGSKA (reference sequence). Trimming removed 6 bases from V and 10 bases from J, with 12 bases in between. This CDR3 reads CSASLRDQYF. CDR3 sequence (DNA): TGCAGTGCCTCCCTTAGGGACCAGTACTTC.

The chain links TRBV20-1 to TRBJ2-7, with D tentatively TRBD1 (6 bases). V was clipped by 1 base and J by 8 bases, with 24 bases between them. Germline V lookup: CDR1 DFQATT, CDR2 SNEGSKA (reference sequence). The CDR3 has 16 residues. CDR3 sequence reads: CSARVGPRQVRAKQYF. The DNA for the CDR3 is TGCAGTGCTAGAGTCGGTCCCCGACAGGTTCGAGCTAAGCAGTACTTC.

The chain carries TRBV6-1 and TRBJ2-1; 12 bases agree with TRBD2. CDR3 length: 14 residues. V was clipped by 5 bases and J by 8 bases; unmatched bases: 4. Germline V CDR1 and CDR2: MNHNS, SASEGT. CDR3: CASSRLAGDDEQFF. The CDR3 region has the DNA TGTGCCAGCAGTAGACTAGCGGGAGATGATGAGCAGTTCTTC.

The V gene is TRBV20-1, the J gene TRBJ1-5; tentative D call: TRBD1 (5 bases). CDR1 and CDR2 from the germline V gene are DFQATT and SNEGSKA (reference sequence). CDR3 length: 16 residues. With 5 bases removed from V and 0 bases from J, the gap between germline ends came to 17 bases. CDR3 loop: CSARTQGTTSNQPQHF. Here the CDR3 DNA reads TGCAGTGCTCGTACTCAGGGTACGACTAGCAATCAGCCCCAGCATTTT.

The genes are TRBV9 and TRBJ2-3, with D unclear. The CDR3 has 15 amino acids. Trimming removed 0 bases from V and 0 bases from J, with 8 bases in between. CDR1 and CDR2 from the germline V gene are SGDLS and YYNGEE. This CDR3 is CASSVGPTSTDTQYF. The CDR3 DNA reads as TGTGCCAGCAGCGTAGGACCGACGAGCACAGATACGCAGTATTTT.

The chain is built from TRBV12-3 or TRBV12-4 and TRBJ1-2, with a tentative D call TRBD1 (6 bases). The V and J ends lost 3 bases and 2 bases respectively, with 13 bases between them. The length of the CDR3 is 15 residues. The CDR3 DNA reads as TGTGCCAGCAGTTTGGCTGGGGGCACCAACTATGGCTACACCTTC. Translated: CASSLAGGTNYGYTF.

This sequence joins TRBV25-1 and TRBJ1-6; D uncertain. CDR3 size: 11 residues. Trimming shortened V by 6 bases and J by 14 bases, and 11 bases separated the two germline ends. Germline CDR1 MGHDK, CDR2 SYGVNS. The CDR3 loop is CASRNSQTLHF. CDR3 DNA sequence: TGTGCCAGCAGAAACTCGCAGACCCTCCACTTT.

This clonotype was found a few times. CDR3 in amino acids: CSARDLRQNRLHF. The CDR3 region has the DNA TGCAGTGCTAGAGACTTACGACAGAACCGCCTCCACTTT. The chain is built from TRBV20-1 and TRBJ1-6, with TRBD1 as a possible D gene (5 bases). CDR1 and CDR2 from the germline V gene are DFQATT and SNEGSKA (reference sequence). The length of the CDR3 is 13 residues. Trimming pared 0 bases from V and 15 bases from J, leaving 15 bases between.

This clonotype rates as medium-sized. This chain joins TRBV6-5 and TRBJ1-1, with 8 bases aligning to TRBD1. Germline V gene sequence: CDR1 MNHEY, CDR2 SVGAGI. V lost 4 bases, J lost 5 bases, and 12 bases stayed unmatched. The length of the CDR3 is 16 residues. CDR3 loop: CASSLGNTGGRTEAFF. The DNA of the CDR3 is TGTGCCAGCAGTTTAGGAAACACAGGGGGGAGAACTGAAGCTTTCTTT.

The genes are TRBV24-1 and TRBJ2-5, with TRBD2 as a possible D gene (6 bases). With 3 bases removed from V and 5 bases from J, the gap between germline ends came to 18 bases. The germline gives CDR1 KGHDR, CDR2 SFDVKD. The CDR3 runs to 16 residues. CDR3 sequence reads: CATSDPGTPGSETQYF. The CDR3, as DNA: TGTGCCACCAGTGATCCCGGGACTCCTGGTTCGGAGACCCAGTACTTC.

This chain links TRBV11-2 with TRBJ2-1; 13 nucleotides line up with TRBD2. The ends lost 5 bases at V and 7 bases at J; junction bases unmatched: 5. Germline V CDR1 and CDR2: SGHAT, FQNNGV. The CDR3 sequence is 15 residues long. CDR3 amino acids: CASSRTSGSGNEQFF. CDR3 DNA sequence: TGTGCCAGCAGCCGGACTAGCGGGAGTGGAAATGAGCAGTTCTTC.

This chain connects TRBV28 to TRBJ2-7, with 8 positions matching TRBD2. The CDR3 has 15 residues. Trimming removed 7 bases from V and 0 bases from J; junction bases left unmatched: 8. Looked up from germline, CDR1 is MDHEN and CDR2 is SYDVKM. The CDR3 is CASTSGAGGSYEQYF. CDR3 coding DNA: TGTGCCAGCACCTCAGGGGCGGGAGGCTCCTACGAGCAGTACTTC. Using reference TRBV28 and TRBJ2-7 for the parts outside the CDR3, the full variable domain is DVKVTQSSRYLVKRTGEKVFLECVQDMDHENMFWYRQDPGLGLRLIYFSYDVKMKEKGDIPEGYSVSREKKERFSLILESASTNQTSMYLCASTSGAGGSYEQYFGPGTRLTVT.

V and J are TRBV19 and TRBJ1-5; TRBD1 aligns across 8 bases. This CDR3 is built from 19 residues. Germline CDR1 reads LNHDA; CDR2 reads SQIVND (reference sequence). J lost 0 bases, V lost 4 bases, and 14 bases had no gene match. The CDR3 loop reads CASSTTLTGGINSNQPQHF. DNA for the CDR3: TGTGCCAGTAGTACTACCCTAACAGGGGGGATTAATAGCAATCAGCCCCAGCATTTT.

The V and J genes are TRBV27 and TRBJ1-5; D is uncertain. Trimming shortened V by 3 bases and J by 4 bases, and 4 bases separated the two germline ends. The CDR3 runs 12 residues. Germline values: CDR1 MNHEY, CDR2 SMNVEV (reference sequence). The CDR3 loop is CASSLGNQPQHF. The CDR3 nucleotides read TGTGCCAGCAGTTTGGGGAATCAGCCCCAGCATTTT.

This clonotype was detected only once. This chain links TRBV11-2 with TRBJ1-2, with D perhaps matching TRBD1 (6 bases). Trimming left V 3 bases short and J 8 bases short, with 13 bases between. The CDR3 runs 13 residues. Germline V gives CDR1 SGHAT, CDR2 FQNNGV. The CDR3, as DNA: TGTGCCAGCAGCTTGGGCAGGGGAGACGGCTACACCTTC. Residues: CASSLGRGDGYTF.

J is TRBJ1-5 and V is TRBV11-2; 7 nucleotides match TRBD1. CDR1 and CDR2 from the germline V gene are SGHAT and FQNNGV. The CDR3 runs to 14 residues. The V gene end was trimmed by 6 bases and the J gene end by 2 bases; junction bases not matched to a gene: 4. CDR3 bases: TGTGCCAGCAGTACAGGGGTTCGCAATCAGCCCCAGCATTTT. Its translation is CASSTGVRNQPQHF.

In this sample, this clonotype turned up a few times. The chain employs TRBV7-2 and TRBJ2-2; possibly TRBD1 for D (5 bases). The length of the CDR3 is 16 residues. Germline V CDR1 and CDR2: SGHTA, FQGNSA. Trimming took off 5 bases at V and 1 base at J, with 14 bases between the two ends. The CDR3 nucleotides read TGTGCCAGCAGCCTAGGGGCGATGAAGAACACCGGGGAGCTGTTTTTT. Translating gives CASSLGAMKNTGELFF.

The chain couples TRBV6-2 or TRBV6-3 to TRBJ1-5; D is unresolved. The V gene's germline CDR1 is MNHEY and CDR2 SVGEGT. The germline V and J ends were trimmed by 5 bases and 0 bases, with 20 bases remaining between them. This CDR3 contains 18 residues. The CDR3 is CASSTRRRPNNSNQPQHF. As DNA, the CDR3 is TGTGCCAGCAGTACCCGCCGCAGGCCGAACAATAGCAATCAGCCCCAGCATTTT.

The chain uses TRBV7-2 and TRBJ2-7; D possibly uses TRBD1 or TRBD2 (5 bases each). CDR1 is SGHTA and CDR2 is FQGNSA in the germline V gene. The ends were cut back, 4 bases at V and 3 bases at J, with 13 bases in the middle. The CDR3 length is 14 residues. CDR3 DNA: TGTGCCAGCAGCTCGGGACCCCAAGGCTACGAGCAGTACTTC. Its translation is CASSSGPQGYEQYF.

The chain uses TRBV6-2 or TRBV6-3 and TRBJ2-7; 8 bases match TRBD1. Germline-derived CDR1 and CDR2 are MNHEY and SVGEGT. This CDR3 has 12 amino acids. J gave up 9 bases and V 6 bases, and 7 bases lay outside the gene matches. CDR3 amino acids: CASRRGQGGQYF. CDR3 DNA sequence: TGTGCCAGCAGACGAGGACAGGGCGGGCAGTACTTC.

The rearrangement joins TRBV6-1 to TRBJ1-2; possibly TRBD1 for D (5 bases). The germline V gene encodes CDR1 MNHNS and CDR2 SASEGT. The CDR3 is 16 residues long. Trimming cost V 6 bases and J 4 bases, with 21 bases left between them. The CDR3 DNA reads TGTGCCAGCAGCCTCATTGGTCCGGGACGGTCCTATGGCTACACCTTC. Its protein product is CASSLIGPGRSYGYTF.

V and J are TRBV7-2 and TRBJ1-1; perhaps TRBD1 as D (5 bases). Germline CDR1 is SGHTA and CDR2 is FQGNSA. Trimming pared 2 bases from V and 1 base from J, leaving 8 bases between. The CDR3 extends over 14 amino acids. DNA for the CDR3: TGTGCCAGCAGCTTAAGAGGGGAGAACACTGAAGCTTTCTTT. Protein product: CASSLRGENTEAFF.

V gene TRBV20-1 combines with J gene TRBJ2-1; D ambiguous. The V end was cut by 3 bases, the J end by 8 bases, with 11 bases between. Germline V lookup: CDR1 DFQATT, CDR2 SNEGSKA (reference sequence). The CDR3 covers 12 residues. The chain's CDR3 is CSASQRPDEQFF. In nucleotides, the CDR3 is TGCAGTGCTAGTCAAAGGCCCGATGAGCAGTTCTTC.